One sample yielded the 21 T cell receptor beta chains listed below, sequenced in a study of blood T cells in healthy people across ages. A second about 6 to 12 cycle PCR used barcoded and J-beta primers. TCRdb analysed the 5' RACE reads with MiXCR anew, one entry per CDR3 protein. The sample records fewer than 2 million distinct CDR3 sequences, about 39% being singletons. The sequenced sample consisted of blood. These receptors all come from a human donor in good health.

This clonotype has just a few counts. This sequence joins TRBV18 and TRBJ1-2; no clear D gene. CDR1 and CDR2 from the germline V gene are KGHSH and LQKENI. The ends were cut back, 3 bases at V and 1 base at J, with 9 bases in the middle. The CDR3 runs to 14 residues. The CDR3 is CASSPSRSNYGYTF. In nucleotides, the CDR3 is TGTGCCAGCTCACCCTCCCGGAGTAACTATGGCTACACCTTC.

Turning to this clonotype: An end of the junction differs from the germline gene, which may be a read error. The rearrangement links TRBV12-3 or TRBV12-4 to TRBJ1-2; perhaps TRBD1 as D (6 bases). The CDR3 is 13 amino acids. The CDR3 region is CAGSRDTRYGYTF. The DNA for the CDR3 is TGTGCCGGCAGTAGGGACACTCGATATGGCTACACCTTC.

The J gene is TRBJ1-5, the V gene TRBV28, with D possibly matching TRBD1 (6 bases). Trimming left V 11 bases short and J 10 bases short, with 18 bases between. Germline V gives CDR1 MDHEN, CDR2 SYDVKM. The CDR3 has 12 residues. The CDR3 DNA follows: TGTGCCGGTACATCAGGGGTCTCACCCCAGCATTTT. Residues: CAGTSGVSPQHF.

This chain uses TRBV29-1 with TRBJ1-2; TRBD1 is a possible D gene (5 bases). Per germline, CDR1 SQVTM and CDR2 ANQGSEA. The CDR3 length is 12 residues. With 7 bases removed from V and 1 base from J, the gap between germline ends came to 10 bases. CDR3 bases: TGCAGCGCGGGACGGCTTAACTATGGCTACACCTTC. Translation gives CSAGRLNYGYTF.

The chain combines TRBV6-5 with TRBJ2-1; D is undetermined. The germline V and J ends were trimmed by 8 bases and 6 bases, with 11 bases remaining between them. Germline V gene data show CDR1 as MNHEY and CDR2 as SVGAGI. The CDR3 is made up of 12 amino acids. In DNA, the CDR3 is TGTGCCAGCGGCCTTTCGGCCAATGAGCAGTTCTTC. As protein: CASGLSANEQFF.

This clonotype came up a few times. The V gene is TRBV11-1, the J gene TRBJ2-1; D is ambiguous. Looked up from germline, CDR1 is SGHAT and CDR2 is FQDESV (reference sequence). The CDR3 has 12 residues. V was cut by 0 bases and J by 8 bases, with 5 bases left in between. The CDR3 sequence: CASSLAIDEQFF. CDR3 in DNA: TGTGCCAGCAGCTTAGCTATTGATGAGCAGTTCTTC.

V is TRBV20-1 and J is TRBJ1-2; the D is unclear. The CDR3 consists of 15 residues. Germline V gene data show CDR1 as DFQATT and CDR2 as SNEGSKA (reference sequence). Trimming shortened V by 0 bases and J by 1 base, and 12 bases separated the two germline ends. As DNA, the CDR3 is TGCAGTGCTAGAGATCGGCGGCAGGTTAACTATGGCTACACCTTC. Its translation: CSARDRRQVNYGYTF.

The rearrangement links TRBV20-1 to TRBJ1-4, with D uncertain. V was clipped by 6 bases and J by 7 bases, with 18 bases between them. Germline-derived CDR1 and CDR2 are DFQATT and SNEGSKA (reference sequence). The CDR3 is 14 amino acids. CDR3 DNA sequence: TGCAGTGCCAACCGAGGCCAAGCAGGTGAAAAACTGTTTTTT. This gives the protein CSANRGQAGEKLFF.

This clonotype was picked up a small number of times. CDR3 residues: CASSSGHPTGNVLTF. The CDR3 DNA reads TGTGCCAGCAGTTCTGGGCACCCTACGGGCAACGTCCTGACTTTC. The chain carries TRBV12-3 or TRBV12-4 and TRBJ2-6; D uncertain. V was clipped by 4 bases and J by 9 bases, with 16 bases between them. The length of the CDR3 is 15 residues.

The table lists this clonotype with a few counts. The chain employs TRBV5-1 and TRBJ2-4; 7 bases are shared with TRBD1. The CDR3 is 14 amino acids. Trimming removed 4 bases from V and 8 bases from J; junction bases left unmatched: 9. Germline CDR1 is SGHRS and CDR2 is YFSETQ. The CDR3 bases are TGCGCCAGCAGCCCGAGTCCAGGGGGTGACATTCAGTACTTC. Translating it yields CASSPSPGGDIQYF.

The CDR3 reads CSARNTPFKPGTEAFF. The CDR3 nucleotides are TGCAGTGCTAGGAACACCCCTTTTAAGCCTGGCACTGAAGCTTTCTTT. The chain links TRBV20-1 to TRBJ1-1; D is uncertain. CDR1 and CDR2 from the germline V gene are DFQATT and SNEGSKA (reference sequence). V was pared by 3 bases and J by 4 bases, with 21 bases between. This CDR3 is built from 16 residues.

The chain has TRBV4-3 and TRBJ2-1; 14 bases are shared with TRBD2. Germline values: CDR1 LGHNA, CDR2 YSLEER. The CDR3 is 17 residues long. V shed 4 bases and J 4 bases; nucleotides not matched to a gene: 6. This CDR3 is CASSPGLAGALYNEQFF. As DNA, the CDR3 is TGCGCCAGCAGCCCGGGACTAGCGGGGGCCCTATACAATGAGCAGTTCTTC.

The chain links TRBV20-1 to TRBJ2-2; D might be TRBD2 (6 bases). Per the germline V gene, CDR1 is DFQATT and CDR2 is SNEGSKA (reference sequence). The germline V and J ends were trimmed by 3 bases and 0 bases, with 17 bases remaining between them. This CDR3 has 17 residues. CDR3 DNA: TGCAGTGCTAGTGCAAAATCCGGGGGATCGAACACCGGGGAGCTGTTTTTT. It translates to CSASAKSGGSNTGELFF.

This clonotype occurred a few times. CDR3 nucleotides: TGTGCCAGCAGTTACTCGATTCCGCCGGGACAAAGAGAAGCTTTCTTT. Its protein product is CASSYSIPPGQREAFF. The rearrangement uses TRBV6-5 and TRBJ1-1, with a tentative D call TRBD1 (6 bases). The germline CDR1 and CDR2 sequences are MNHEY and SVGAGI. Deletions cut 0 bases from V and 8 bases from J, with 19 bases between. This CDR3 region has 16 residues.

This chain's CDR3 is CATSSTDSGGYGYTF. The CDR3 coding sequence is TGTGCCACCAGCAGTACGGACAGCGGAGGCTATGGCTACACCTTC. The chain uses TRBV15 and TRBJ1-2, with a tentative D call TRBD1 (6 bases). This CDR3 comprises 15 residues. Germline-derived CDR1 and CDR2 are LNHNV and YYDKDF (reference sequence). With 3 bases removed from V and 4 bases from J, the gap between germline ends came to 15 bases.

The rearrangement joins TRBV29-1 to TRBJ1-2; 10 bases fit TRBD1. This CDR3 is built from 15 residues. V was pared by 5 bases and J by 0 bases, with 6 bases of the junction left unmatched. Germline CDR1 and CDR2: SQVTM and ANQGSEA. DNA for the CDR3: TGCAGCGTTTTGGACAGGGGGTTGCCTAACTATGGCTACACCTTC. Its protein product is CSVLDRGLPNYGYTF.

This chain links TRBV5-1 with TRBJ1-2; D unclear. This CDR3 has 15 amino acids. With 0 bases removed from V and 8 bases from J, the gap between germline ends came to 17 bases. Germline CDR1 reads SGHRS; CDR2 reads YFSETQ. CDR3 in amino acids: CASSLAVGEVRGYTF. CDR3 in DNA: TGCGCCAGCAGCTTGGCCGTGGGAGAAGTACGGGGCTACACCTTC.

This chain connects TRBV20-1 to TRBJ1-2, with 8 bases aligning to TRBD1. The junction had 13 bases not matched to a gene; V was cut back by 6 bases and J by 7 bases. Germline CDR1 DFQATT, CDR2 SNEGSKA (reference sequence). This CDR3 contains 14 residues. For the CDR3, the DNA is TGCAGTGCCCCGACAGGGGTTGTCCTCTCTGGCTACACCTTC. Protein product: CSAPTGVVLSGYTF.

The chain combines TRBV15 with TRBJ1-4; TRBD1 aligns across 7 bases. V lost 0 bases, J lost 0 bases, and 1 base stayed unmatched. This CDR3 comprises 16 residues. The germline V gene has CDR1 LNHNV and CDR2 YYDKDF (reference sequence). DNA of the CDR3: TGTGCCACCAGCAGAGACGGGACAGCAACTAATGAAAAACTGTTTTTT. Amino acids: CATSRDGTATNEKLFF. Together with reference TRBV15 and TRBJ1-4, the CDR3 gives the full variable domain: DAMVIQNPRYQVTQFGKPVTLSCSQTLNHNVMYWYQQKSSQAPKLLFHYYDKDFNNEADTPDNFQSRRPNTSFCFLDIRSPGLGDTAMYLCATSRDGTATNEKLFFGSGTQLSVL.

This clonotype was observed many times. The V call is TRBV20-1, the J call TRBJ1-5, with TRBD1 as a possible D gene (6 bases). The CDR3 is made up of 17 amino acids. V gave up 2 bases and J gave up 1 base, with 18 bases separating them. From germline, CDR1 is DFQATT and CDR2 SNEGSKA (reference sequence). The chain's CDR3 is CSARSPRGGLSNQPQHF. CDR3 sequence (DNA): TGCAGTGCTAGAAGCCCCAGGGGCGGCTTGAGCAATCAGCCCCAGCATTTT.

The chain's CDR3 is CASSFSGGRNNEQFF. CDR3 in DNA: TGTGCCAGCAGTTTTAGCGGGGGGCGAAACAATGAGCAGTTCTTC. V and J are TRBV7-2 and TRBJ2-1; 10 nucleotides agree with TRBD2. V trimming: 6 bases; J trimming: 5 bases; junction bases outside the gene matches: 7. Germline-derived CDR1 and CDR2 are SGHTA and FQGNSA. This CDR3 contains 15 residues.